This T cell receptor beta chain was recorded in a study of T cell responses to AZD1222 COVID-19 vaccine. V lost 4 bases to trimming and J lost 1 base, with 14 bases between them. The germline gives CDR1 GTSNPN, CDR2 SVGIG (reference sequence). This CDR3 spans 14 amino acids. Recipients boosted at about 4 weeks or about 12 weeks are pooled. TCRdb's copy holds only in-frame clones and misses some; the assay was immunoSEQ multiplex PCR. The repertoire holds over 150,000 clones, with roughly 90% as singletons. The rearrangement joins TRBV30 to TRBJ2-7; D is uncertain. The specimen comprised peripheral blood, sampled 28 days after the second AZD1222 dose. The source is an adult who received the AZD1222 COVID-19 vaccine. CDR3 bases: TGTGCCTGGAAACGTCCTGACCGATCCTACGAGCAGTACTTC. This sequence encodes CAWKRPDRSYEQYF.